This is a list of T cell receptor beta chains from one sample in a study of blood T cell repertoires in COVID-19. Sequencing used immunoSEQ multiplex PCR; TCRdb keeps in-frame clones, though not all of them. The sample yields around 200,000 clones, under 90% seen once. Sequencing input: peripheral blood. The receptor set was obtained from a man older than 75 with acute or convalescent COVID-19. Both conserved end residues are part of each CDR3. Each record gives: J gene, V gene, clone size, D gene, CDR3 DNA, CDR3 protein. A D gene is named only where the DNA matches it firmly. The size of a clone is reported for some rows only, either as once, few or many, or as a class for expanded clones.

J: TRBJ2-2; V: TRBV27; size: .; D: TRBD1; DNA: TGTGCCAGCAGGCAACGAACAGGGGGCGCGCCCGGGGAGCTGTTTTTT; CDR3: CASRQRTGGAPGELFF
J: TRBJ2-1; V: TRBV6-5; size: .; D: TRBD2; DNA: TGTGCCAGCGGGCGGGAGGCAAATCACAATGAGCAGTTCTTC; CDR3: CASGREANHNEQFF
J: TRBJ1-3; V: TRBV11-2; size: .; D: .; DNA: TGTGCCAGCAGCTTAGACAGGTCTGGAAACACCATATATTTT; CDR3: CASSLDRSGNTIYF
J: TRBJ2-3; V: TRBV19; size: once; D: TRBD2; DNA: TGTGCCAGTACCGAGACCGGGACTAGCGCGGATACGCAGTATTTT; CDR3: CASTETGTSADTQYF
J: TRBJ2-1; V: TRBV11-3; size: .; D: TRBD1; DNA: TGTGCCAGCAGCGGGGACAGGGGGTCAAATGAGCAGTTCTTC; CDR3: CASSGDRGSNEQFF
J: TRBJ2-3; V: TRBV29-1; size: .; D: TRBD2; DNA: TGCAGCGTTGCCTCGGGACTAGCGGGAAGGGATCCTAGCACAGATACGCAGTATTTT; CDR3: CSVASGLAGRDPSTDTQYF
J: TRBJ1-5; V: TRBV18; size: .; D: TRBD1; DNA: TGTGCCAGCTCACCAGACAGGGTTTCTAGTTGGAATCAGCCCCAGCATTTT; CDR3: CASSPDRVSSWNQPQHF
J: TRBJ1-1; V: TRBV7-2; size: .; D: .; DNA: TGTGCCAGCAGCTTAGGGACACCGAACACTGAAGCTTTCTTT; CDR3: CASSLGTPNTEAFF
J: TRBJ2-1; V: TRBV9; size: .; D: TRBD1; DNA: TGTGCCAGCAGCGGATGGACAGGGGCCGTCAACTCCTACAATGAGCAGTTCTTC; CDR3: CASSGWTGAVNSYNEQFF
J: TRBJ2-3; V: TRBV10-3; size: .; D: TRBD1; DNA: TGTGCCATCGCCACAGGGGGGAATCGGGATACGCAGTATTTT; CDR3: CAIATGGNRDTQYF
J: TRBJ1-1; V: TRBV19; size: .; D: .; DNA: TGTGCCAGTAGTATTCGTACGGGAAACACTGAAGCTTTCTTT; CDR3: CASSIRTGNTEAFF
J: TRBJ1-4; V: TRBV4-2; size: .; D: .; DNA: TGTGCCAGCAGCCAAGCATCAGGGGTTGGGAATGAAAAACTGTTTTTT; CDR3: CASSQASGVGNEKLFF
J: TRBJ1-2; V: TRBV29-1; size: .; D: .; DNA: TGCAGCGTTGTGTCAGGGCCAGGCTATGGCTACACCTTC; CDR3: CSVVSGPGYGYTF
J: TRBJ2-1; V: TRBV11-2; size: .; D: TRBD2; DNA: TGTGCCAGCAGCTCAACTAGCGGGAGAGGGGGGGAGCAGTTCTTC; CDR3: CASSSTSGRGGEQFF
J: TRBJ2-7; V: TRBV9; size: .; D: TRBD1; DNA: TGTGCCAGCAGCCTTTGGGACAGTCATTCCTACGAGCAGTACTTC; CDR3: CASSLWDSHSYEQYF
J: TRBJ2-3; V: TRBV6-2/TRBV6-3; size: .; D: .; DNA: TGTGCCAGCAGTCCCGCGGGGGCAAGCACAGATACGCAGTATTTT; CDR3: CASSPAGASTDTQYF
J: TRBJ1-2; V: TRBV3-1/TRBV3-2; size: once; D: .; DNA: TGTGCCAGCAGCCAAGATTTCGGGAGCAACTATGGCTACACCTTC; CDR3: CASSQDFGSNYGYTF
J: TRBJ2-7; V: TRBV9; size: .; D: TRBD2; DNA: TGTGCCAGCAGCGTAGTTCCTGGTAGCGGGGGAGGAGGGACATACGAGCAGTACTTC; CDR3: CASSVVPGSGGGGTYEQYF
J: TRBJ2-1; V: TRBV24-1; size: .; D: .; DNA: TGTGCCACCAGTGGAACTAGACGCTCCTACAATGAGCAGTTCTTC; CDR3: CATSGTRRSYNEQFF
J: TRBJ1-2; V: TRBV3-1/TRBV3-2; size: .; D: .; DNA: TGTGCCAGCAGCCAAGGAAGCCTTTCTGCTAGCTATGGCTACACCTTC; CDR3: CASSQGSLSASYGYTF
J: TRBJ1-1; V: TRBV14; size: .; D: .; DNA: TGTGCCAGCAGCCCCAACAGGGTCACTGAAGCTTTCTTT; CDR3: CASSPNRVTEAFF
J: TRBJ1-2; V: TRBV11-2; size: .; D: .; DNA: TGTGCCAGCAGCTTAAGGACAGATAAAGTAGATGGCTACACCTTC; CDR3: CASSLRTDKVDGYTF
J: TRBJ2-1; V: TRBV11-3; size: .; D: .; DNA: TGTGCCAGCAGCTTCCAGGGGAACTCCTACAATGAGCAGTTCTTC; CDR3: CASSFQGNSYNEQFF
J: TRBJ2-3; V: TRBV7-2; size: .; D: TRBD1; DNA: TGTGCCAGCAAGGGACAGAGAACAGATACGCAGTATTTT; CDR3: CASKGQRTDTQYF
J: TRBJ2-1; V: TRBV7-9; size: .; D: TRBD2; DNA: TGTGCCAGCAGCTCCCCTAGCGGGAGCTCCTACAATGAGCAGTTCTTC; CDR3: CASSSPSGSSYNEQFF
J: TRBJ2-3; V: TRBV5-5; size: .; D: TRBD2; DNA: TGTGCCAGCAGCTTAACTAGCGGGAGAGGGACAGATACGCAGTATTTT; CDR3: CASSLTSGRGTDTQYF
J: TRBJ1-5; V: TRBV11-2; size: .; D: TRBD1; DNA: TGTGCCAGCAGCTTAGGTCCAGGGGGAGGTCAGCCCCAGCATTTT; CDR3: CASSLGPGGGQPQHF
J: TRBJ1-5; V: TRBV12-3/TRBV12-4; size: .; D: .; DNA: TGTGCCAGCAAAGATCAGGGCAATCAGCCCCAGCATTTT; CDR3: CASKDQGNQPQHF
J: TRBJ2-1; V: TRBV5-1; size: .; D: TRBD2; DNA: TGCGCCAGCAGCTTGGGTGGGACTAGCGGGAGCAATGAGCAGTTCTTC; CDR3: CASSLGGTSGSNEQFF
J: TRBJ2-2; V: TRBV7-2; size: once; D: .; DNA: TGTGCCAGCAGCTTGGTCAGGGGTTTCCCCGGGGAGCTGTTTTTT; CDR3: CASSLVRGFPGELFF
J: TRBJ1-5; V: TRBV12-3/TRBV12-4; size: .; D: .; DNA: TGTGCCAGCAGTCTGGGCTCGGATCAGCCCCAGCATTTT; CDR3: CASSLGSDQPQHF
J: TRBJ2-5; V: TRBV30; size: .; D: TRBD2; DNA: TGTGCCTCAACTAGCGCAGGCGGAGAGACCCAGTACTTC; CDR3: CASTSAGGETQYF
J: TRBJ2-5; V: TRBV6-5; size: .; D: TRBD2; DNA: TGTGCCAGCAGTTCCGGGACTAGCGGACAAGAGACCCAGTACTTC; CDR3: CASSSGTSGQETQYF
J: TRBJ1-6; V: TRBV19; size: few; D: .; DNA: TGTGCCAGTAGTCACGAGTCATCGACTTATTCACCCCTCCACTTT; CDR3: CASSHESSTYSPLHF
J: TRBJ1-5; V: TRBV30; size: .; D: .; DNA: TGTGCCTGGAGTGTACAGTATAGCAATCAGCCCCAGCATTTT; CDR3: CAWSVQYSNQPQHF
J: TRBJ2-7; V: TRBV5-6; size: once; D: .; DNA: TGTGCCAGCAGCTTGGCGTCCTCCTACGAGCAGTACTTC; CDR3: CASSLASSYEQYF
J: TRBJ2-3; V: TRBV3-1/TRBV3-2; size: few; D: .; DNA: TGTGCCAGCAGCTTAACGGGGGATACGCAGTATTTT; CDR3: CASSLTGDTQYF
J: TRBJ1-2; V: TRBV4-2; size: few; D: TRBD1; DNA: TGTGCCAGCAGCCAACTAACAGGGGGAAATGGCTACACCTTC; CDR3: CASSQLTGGNGYTF
J: TRBJ2-4; V: TRBV10-3; size: once; D: .; DNA: TGTGCCCCCGCTAGGTTAGCCAAAAACATTCAGTACTTC; CDR3: CAPARLAKNIQYF
J: TRBJ1-1; V: TRBV6-5; size: .; D: TRBD1; DNA: TGTGCCAGCAGAGAGACAGGGGGCAAAGCTTTCTTT; CDR3: CASRETGGKAFF
J: TRBJ2-7; V: TRBV28; size: .; D: TRBD2; DNA: TGTGCCATTATCCCCGCGGGAGGGACATCCTACGAGCAGTACTTC; CDR3: CAIIPAGGTSYEQYF
J: TRBJ2-7; V: TRBV6-4; size: .; D: TRBD1; DNA: TGTGCCAGCAGTGACCGTAAGACAGGGGGCGACGAGCAGTACTTC; CDR3: CASSDRKTGGDEQYF
J: TRBJ2-3; V: TRBV19; size: once; D: .; DNA: TGTGCCAGTCTCAACGAGGAGGTCCCAGATACGCAGTATTTT; CDR3: CASLNEEVPDTQYF
J: TRBJ2-2; V: TRBV19; size: .; D: TRBD2; DNA: TGTGCCAGTAGTATGGCCACTAGCGGGAGGTCGATCCGGGAGCTGTTTTTT; CDR3: CASSMATSGRSIRELFF
J: TRBJ2-1; V: TRBV24-1; size: .; D: .; DNA: TGTGCCACCAGTGGGTCGCTTCGGGATGAGCAGTTCTTC; CDR3: CATSGSLRDEQFF
J: TRBJ2-3; V: TRBV3-1/TRBV3-2; size: .; D: TRBD1; DNA: TGTGCCAGCAGCCAAGACTACGACAGGGGGGCAGATACGCAGTATTTT; CDR3: CASSQDYDRGADTQYF
J: TRBJ2-1; V: TRBV4-3; size: .; D: TRBD2; DNA: TGCGCCAGCAGCCAAGGAAGCGGGAGTTTCGATGAGCAGTTCTTC; CDR3: CASSQGSGSFDEQFF
J: TRBJ2-1; V: TRBV7-3; size: .; D: .; DNA: TGTGCCAGCAGCTACCCTCCTACAGATGAGCAGTTCTTC; CDR3: CASSYPPTDEQFF
J: TRBJ1-2; V: TRBV5-1; size: few; D: .; DNA: TGCGCCAGCAGTTCTACGGGAATCCATGGCTACACCTTC; CDR3: CASSSTGIHGYTF
J: TRBJ1-5; V: TRBV6-2/TRBV6-3; size: .; D: .; DNA: TGTGCCAGCAGTTACAAGTCAGGGAGGCAGCCCCAGCATTTT; CDR3: CASSYKSGRQPQHF
J: TRBJ1-3; V: TRBV11-2; size: .; D: TRBD1; DNA: TGTGCCAGCAGCTTCCGGGACAGGGGGCCCTCTGGAAACACCATATATTTT; CDR3: CASSFRDRGPSGNTIYF
J: TRBJ2-7; V: TRBV21-1; size: once; D: .; DNA: TGTGCCAGCACTCGGGGGGTCCTAGGGCAGTACTTC; CDR3: CASTRGVLGQYF